The T cell receptor beta chain described here comes from a study of post-analysis software for immune sequencing data. Study conclusions and caveats: TRBV5-6, TRBV5-1 and TRBV20-1 were among roughly 5 TRBV segments more frequent in patients than controls.

With regard to this clonotype: Its antigen is as yet unknown.

The CDR3 loop spans 16 amino acids. Per germline, CDR1 MNHEY and CDR2 SVGEGT. J lost 3 bases, V lost 2 bases, and 9 bases had no gene match. Built from TCR beta cDNA, the libraries had unique molecular identifiers in them. Each batch of about 0.9 to 10 million T cells produced roughly 500,000 cDNA molecules. TCRdb reanalysed the PCR reads using MiXCR and keeps one entry per CDR3 protein. The sample has about 400,000 distinct CDR3 sequences, roughly 35% seen once; the top ten hold 13%. The sequenced sample consisted of blood. The rearrangement uses TRBV6-2 or TRBV6-3 and TRBJ2-5; TRBD2 agrees at 7 bases. The receptor comes from a girl aged 5-17 years with multiple sclerosis. The CDR3 DNA reads as TGTGCCAGCAGTTACGTGGGCGGGGGTCTCGAAGAGACCCAGTACTTC. It specifies CASSYVGGGLEETQYF.